The present entry profiles one T cell receptor beta chain with its context. Its specificity is unknown. This sample is drawn from a study of T cell repertoires in cytomegalovirus infection. General study results and limits: HLA-C-restricted CMV clonotypes gave the most frequent clonotype in two of eight donors. Cumulative frequency (of public TCR beta family members) identified carriers of CMV plus the relevant HLA.

The germline V gene has CDR1 SGHTA and CDR2 FQGTGA. V was trimmed by 5 bases and J by 4 bases, leaving 17 bases between them. CDR3 length equals 15 residues. TCRdb re-called the reads through MiXCR, storing one row per CDR3 protein. Among about a million distinct CDR3 sequences, approximately 31% were seen once, and the ten largest hold roughly 12%. V gene TRBV7-3 combines with J gene TRBJ1-1, with TRBD1 as a possible D gene (6 bases). The sequence was collected from a human donor in good health (CMV status not recorded). Some clones in this sample may be carry-over from other donors' samples. Source: cultured CD8+ T cells from PBMCs, taken from culture after CMV antigen stimulation. The CDR3 region is CASSEPRGRVTEAFF. The CDR3 region has the DNA TGTGCCAGCAGCGAACCCAGGGGTAGGGTCACTGAAGCTTTCTTT. Variable domain in full (rest from reference TRBV7-3 and TRBJ1-1): GAGVSQTPSNKVTEKGKYVELRCDPISGHTALYWYRQSLGQGPEFLIYFQGTGAADDSGLPNDRFFAVRPEGSVSTLKIQRTERGDSAVYLCASSEPRGRVTEAFFGQGTRLTVV.